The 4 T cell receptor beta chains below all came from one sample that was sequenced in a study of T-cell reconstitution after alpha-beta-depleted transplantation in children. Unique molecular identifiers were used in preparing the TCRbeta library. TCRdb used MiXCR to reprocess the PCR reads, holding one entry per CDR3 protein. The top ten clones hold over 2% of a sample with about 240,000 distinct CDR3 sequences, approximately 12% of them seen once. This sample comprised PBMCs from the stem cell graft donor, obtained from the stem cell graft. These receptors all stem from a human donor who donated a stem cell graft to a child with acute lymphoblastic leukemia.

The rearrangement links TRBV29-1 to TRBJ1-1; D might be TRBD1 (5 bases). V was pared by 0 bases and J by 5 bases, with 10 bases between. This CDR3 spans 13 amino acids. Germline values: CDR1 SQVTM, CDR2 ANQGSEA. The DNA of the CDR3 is TGCAGCGTTGAAGATCAAGGGGATACTGAAGCTTTCTTT. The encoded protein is CSVEDQGDTEAFF.

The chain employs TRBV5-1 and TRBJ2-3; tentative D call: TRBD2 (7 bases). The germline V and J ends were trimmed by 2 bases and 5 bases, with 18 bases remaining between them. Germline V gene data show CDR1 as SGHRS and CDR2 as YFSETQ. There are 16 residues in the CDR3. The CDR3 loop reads CASSLSGRGAVDTQYF. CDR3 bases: TGCGCCAGCAGCTTAAGTGGTCGGGGGGCCGTAGATACGCAGTATTTT.

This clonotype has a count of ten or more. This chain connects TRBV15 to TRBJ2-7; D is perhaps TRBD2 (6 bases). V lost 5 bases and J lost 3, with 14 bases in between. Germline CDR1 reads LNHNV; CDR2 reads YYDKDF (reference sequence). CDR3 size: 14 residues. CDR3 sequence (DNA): TGTGCCACCAGCGCGGGGAGAGGCGGCTACGAGCAGTACTTC. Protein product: CATSAGRGGYEQYF.

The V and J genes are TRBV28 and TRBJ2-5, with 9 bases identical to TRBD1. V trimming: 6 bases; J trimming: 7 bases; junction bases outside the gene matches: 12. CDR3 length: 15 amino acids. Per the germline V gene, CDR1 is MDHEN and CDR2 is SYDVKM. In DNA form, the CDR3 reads TGTGCCAGCAGCACTCCGGGACAGGGATATGTGACCCAGTACTTC. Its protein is CASSTPGQGYVTQYF.